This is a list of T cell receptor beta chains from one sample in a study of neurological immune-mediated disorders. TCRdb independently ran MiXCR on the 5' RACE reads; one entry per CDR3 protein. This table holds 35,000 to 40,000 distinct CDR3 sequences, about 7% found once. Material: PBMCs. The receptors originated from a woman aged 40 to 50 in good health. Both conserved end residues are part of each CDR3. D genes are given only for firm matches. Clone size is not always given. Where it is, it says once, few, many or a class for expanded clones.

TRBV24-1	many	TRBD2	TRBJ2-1	TGTGCCGCGGGACTAGTGAGTGAGCAGTTCTTC	CAAGLVSEQFF
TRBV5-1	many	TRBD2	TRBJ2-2	TGCGCCAGCACCTTGAGGGGCCTAGCGGGGACCGGGGAGCTGTTTTTT	CASTLRGLAGTGELFF
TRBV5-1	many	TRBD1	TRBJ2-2	TGCGCCAGCAGCTTCAACGGACAGGGGAACGGGGAGCTGTTTTTT	CASSFNGQGNGELFF
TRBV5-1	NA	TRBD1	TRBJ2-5	TGCGCCAGTAGCCTCGGGACAGTTCAAGAGACCCAGTACTTC	CASSLGTVQETQYF
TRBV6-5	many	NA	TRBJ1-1	TGTGCCAGCAGTTACGGGGGGACGAACACTGAAGCTTTCTTT	CASSYGGTNTEAFF
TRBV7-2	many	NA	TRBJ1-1	TGTGCCAGCAGCTTAGCGGAGCAGGGAGCCCATGAAGCTTTCTTT	CASSLAEQGAHEAFF
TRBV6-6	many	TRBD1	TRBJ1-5	TGTGCCAGCAGTTACTCGACAGGGGGACATAGCAATCAGCCCCAGCATTTT	CASSYSTGGHSNQPQHF
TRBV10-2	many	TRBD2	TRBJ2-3	TGCGCCAGCAGGGGACTAGCGGACACAGATACGCAGTATTTT	CASRGLADTDTQYF
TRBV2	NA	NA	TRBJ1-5	TGTGCCAGCAGTGAAAGCGTTGGCAATCAGCCCCAGCATTTT	CASSESVGNQPQHF
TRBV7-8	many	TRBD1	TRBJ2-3	TGTGCCAGCAGCTTAGTAGGGACAGAGAACACAGATACGCAGTATTTT	CASSLVGTENTDTQYF
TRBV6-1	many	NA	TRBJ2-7	TGTGCCAGCAGTGAAGCGGCAGGGAGCACCTACGAGCAGTACTTC	CASSEAAGSTYEQYF
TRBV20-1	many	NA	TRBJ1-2	TGCAGTGCTAGAACCTCCGGGGGCTCCTTGGGCTATGGCTACACCTTC	CSARTSGGSLGYGYTF
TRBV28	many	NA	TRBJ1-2	TGTGCCAGCAGCCACGGACAAGGATATAACTATGGCTACACCTTC	CASSHGQGYNYGYTF
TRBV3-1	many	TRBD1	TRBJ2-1	TGTGCCAGCAGCCAAGATTTGGTACAGGGGGCTAACAATGAGCAGTTCTTC	CASSQDLVQGANNEQFF
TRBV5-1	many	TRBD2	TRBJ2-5	TGCGCCAGCAGCTTGGATTTAGCGGGAAGGGGAGAGACCCAGTACTTC	CASSLDLAGRGETQYF
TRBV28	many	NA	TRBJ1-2	TGTGCCAGCAGTTCTACGGGACAAAGATCCCGGGGGTACGGCTACACCTTC	CASSSTGQRSRGYGYTF
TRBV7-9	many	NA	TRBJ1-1	TGTGCCAGCAAGGAGCAGGGTCCCGACACTGAAGCTTTCTTT	CASKEQGPDTEAFF
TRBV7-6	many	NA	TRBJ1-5	TGTGCCAGCAGCTTACCAGTCCCTAGCAATCAGCCCCAGCATTTT	CASSLPVPSNQPQHF
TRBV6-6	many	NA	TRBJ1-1	TGTGCCAGCAGTCCCCCCATGACCCCGAACACTGAAGCTTTCTTT	CASSPPMTPNTEAFF
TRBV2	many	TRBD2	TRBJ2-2	TGTGCCAGCAGTGAAGCGTCTAGCGGGGGAACCGGGGAGCTGTTTTTT	CASSEASSGGTGELFF
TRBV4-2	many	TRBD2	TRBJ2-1	TGTGCCAGCAGCCAAGATCTAGCGGGAGGGATAAATGAGCAGTTCTTC	CASSQDLAGGINEQFF
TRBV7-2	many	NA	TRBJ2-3	TGTGCCAGCAGCTTGTTCGCGGGGGGACAGCCCACAGATACGCAGTATTTT	CASSLFAGGQPTDTQYF
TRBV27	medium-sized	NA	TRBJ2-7	TGTGCCAGCCCCGCGTCCTCTGGAGAGCAGTACTTC	CASPASSGEQYF
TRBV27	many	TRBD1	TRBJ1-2	TGTGCCAGCAGTTTTCACCGGGACAGGGGTGGCTACACCTTC	CASSFHRDRGGYTF
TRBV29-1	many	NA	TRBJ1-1	TGCAGCGTTATTCCCTCGAGGGGGGTGAGGGAAGCTTTCTTT	CSVIPSRGVREAFF
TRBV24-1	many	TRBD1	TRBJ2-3	TGTGCCACCAGTGATACGGACAGGGTGACAGATACGCAGTATTTT	CATSDTDRVTDTQYF
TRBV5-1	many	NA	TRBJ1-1	TGCGCCAGCAGCCGGGGGGAGGGGAACACTGAAGCTTTCTTT	CASSRGEGNTEAFF
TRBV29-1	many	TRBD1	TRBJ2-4	TGCAGCGTTGAGGAGACAGGGAGTAACATTCAGTACTTC	CSVEETGSNIQYF
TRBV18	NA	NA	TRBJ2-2	TGTGCCAGCTCACCACCGAGCCTTAACACCGGGGAGCTGTTTTTT	CASSPPSLNTGELFF
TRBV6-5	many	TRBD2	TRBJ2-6	TGTGCCAGCAGTTATGCGGGGGGAAGAGCTGGGGCCAACGTCCTGACTTTC	CASSYAGGRAGANVLTF
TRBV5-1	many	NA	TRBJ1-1	TGCGCCAGCAGCGACCTAGATGGACGGGGAATAGCTTTCTTT	CASSDLDGRGIAFF
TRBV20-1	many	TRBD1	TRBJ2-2	TGCAGTGTAAGAGGGGGCCCGGAGACCGGGGAGCTGTTTTTT	CSVRGGPETGELFF
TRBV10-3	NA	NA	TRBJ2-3	TGTGCCATCAAGCGGGACAGGTGCACATATACGCAGTATTTT	CAIKRDRCTYTQYF
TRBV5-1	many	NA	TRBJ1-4	TGCGCCAGCAGCTTGGAGGTTCGGCGGGAAAATGAAAAACTGTTTTTT	CASSLEVRRENEKLFF
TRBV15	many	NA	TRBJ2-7	TGTGCCACCAGCAGGGGACACGGCTACGAGCAGTACTTC	CATSRGHGYEQYF
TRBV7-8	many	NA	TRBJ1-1	TGTGCCAGCAGGGTCCAATGGAACACTGAAGCTTTCTTT	CASRVQWNTEAFF
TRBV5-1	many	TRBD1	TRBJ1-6	TGCGCCAGCAGCATCGGGACAGGTGATTCACCCCTCCACTTT	CASSIGTGDSPLHF
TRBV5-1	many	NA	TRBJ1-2	TGCGCCAGCAGCTTATCCGGGGGCGCGGTCCATGGCTACACCTTC	CASSLSGGAVHGYTF
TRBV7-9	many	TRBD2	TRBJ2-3	TGTGCCAGCAGCTTAGCGATACTAGCGGGAGCGGCAGATACGCAGTATTTT	CASSLAILAGAADTQYF
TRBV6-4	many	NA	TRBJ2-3	TGTGCCAGCAGTTCCCGAGGAGGGGGGGGGCAAGATACGCAGTATTTT	CASSSRGGGGQDTQYF
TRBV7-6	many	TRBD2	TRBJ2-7	TGTGCCAGCAGCTTAGGAGGTGGGAGGGCCCTCGAGCAGTACTTC	CASSLGGGRALEQYF
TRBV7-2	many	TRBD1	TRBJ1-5	TGTGCCAGCAGCTTAGCACAGGGGTCGGGTCAGCCCCAGCATTTT	CASSLAQGSGQPQHF
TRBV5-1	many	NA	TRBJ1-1	TGCGCCAGCAGCCCTGGGACGGCGAACACTGAAGCTTTCTTT	CASSPGTANTEAFF
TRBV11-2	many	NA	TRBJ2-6	TGTGCCAGCAGCTCGCAGGGGTCCGGGGCCAACGTCCTGACTTTC	CASSSQGSGANVLTF
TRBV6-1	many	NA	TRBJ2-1	TGTGCCAGCAGTGTGGCCAGCTCCTACAATGAGCAGTTCTTC	CASSVASSYNEQFF
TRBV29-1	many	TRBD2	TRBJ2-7	TGCAGCGTGGGGGGGACTCCGAAAGAGCAGTACTTC	CSVGGTPKEQYF
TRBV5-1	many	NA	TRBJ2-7	TGCGCCAGCAGCTTGGTGGGGGGAGGTGAGCAGTACTTC	CASSLVGGGEQYF
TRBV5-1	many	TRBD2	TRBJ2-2	TGCGCCAGTTCGGGGGGGCCTGACACCGGGGAGCTGTTTTTT	CASSGGPDTGELFF
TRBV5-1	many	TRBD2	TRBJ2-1	TGCGCCAGCAGCTTGGATGTCGAGCGGGGGTCCTACAATGAGCAGTTCTTC	CASSLDVERGSYNEQFF
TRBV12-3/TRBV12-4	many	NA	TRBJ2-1	TGTGCCAGCAGTTTGGGGGATGAGCAGTTCTTC	CASSLGDEQFF
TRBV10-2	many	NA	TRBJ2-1	TGCGCCAGCAGCTTGCTGGGGGAAAATGAGCAGTTCTTC	CASSLLGENEQFF
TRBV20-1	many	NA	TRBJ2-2	TGCAGTGCCCCTGAGTCCCTTGGAGGGGAGCTGTTTTTT	CSAPESLGGELFF
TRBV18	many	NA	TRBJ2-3	TGTGCCAGCCCTCCCGGGCCGATCACAGATACGCAGTATTTT	CASPPGPITDTQYF
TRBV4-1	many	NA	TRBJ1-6	TGCGCCAGCAGCTCCTTGGACGGGGGTGTGTATAATTCACCCCTCCACTTT	CASSSLDGGVYNSPLHF